Listed below are T cell receptor beta chains from one sample, sequenced in a study of blood T cell repertoires in COVID-19. Profiled with immunoSEQ multiplex PCR; TCRdb holds only in-frame clones, not every one. The sample holds a few hundred thousand clones, around 86% seen once. The sequenced sample consisted of peripheral blood. The origin of the receptors is a man aged 18 to 30 with active or convalescent COVID-19. Each CDR3 is given with its conserved first and last residue. Each record gives: V gene, D gene, clone size, J gene, CDR3 protein, CDR3 DNA. The D gene is left open where the match is weak. The size field is filled for only some rows; it gives once, few, many or a size class.

v_gene: TRBV6-2/TRBV6-3; d_gene: -; abundance: -; j_gene: TRBJ2-5; CDR3aa: CASSYSDIQETQYF; CDR3nt: TGTGCCAGCAGTTACTCGGACATTCAAGAGACCCAGTACTTC
v_gene: TRBV30; d_gene: TRBD2; abundance: -; j_gene: TRBJ2-1; CDR3aa: CARETSGTYNEQFF; CDR3nt: TGTGCCCGCGAGACTAGCGGGACCTACAATGAGCAGTTCTTC
v_gene: TRBV5-1; d_gene: TRBD2; abundance: -; j_gene: TRBJ2-5; CDR3aa: CASSRIASGGQETQYF; CDR3nt: TGCGCCAGCAGCAGAATAGCTAGCGGGGGACAAGAGACCCAGTACTTC
v_gene: TRBV29-1; d_gene: TRBD2; abundance: -; j_gene: TRBJ2-5; CDR3aa: CSVVGLGETQYF; CDR3nt: TGCAGCGTTGTTGGACTAGGGGAGACCCAGTACTTC
v_gene: TRBV9; d_gene: TRBD1; abundance: -; j_gene: TRBJ2-5; CDR3aa: CASSPGQGEETQYF; CDR3nt: TGTGCCAGCAGCCCTGGACAGGGGGAAGAGACCCAGTACTTC
v_gene: TRBV6-5; d_gene: TRBD1; abundance: once; j_gene: TRBJ1-2; CDR3aa: CASSLGTGGNYGYTF; CDR3nt: TGTGCCAGCAGCCTAGGGACAGGGGGAAACTATGGCTACACCTTC
v_gene: TRBV6-5; d_gene: -; abundance: -; j_gene: TRBJ1-1; CDR3aa: CASSYSAGAVAFF; CDR3nt: TGTGCCAGCAGTTACTCGGCAGGGGCGGTCGCTTTCTTT
v_gene: TRBV11-3; d_gene: -; abundance: -; j_gene: TRBJ2-2; CDR3aa: CASSLEARTGELFF; CDR3nt: TGTGCCAGCAGCTTAGAGGCCAGGACCGGGGAGCTGTTTTTT
v_gene: TRBV6-1; d_gene: -; abundance: once; j_gene: TRBJ2-7; CDR3aa: CASSEVGGQPDYEQYF; CDR3nt: TGTGCCAGCAGTGAAGTTGGTGGACAACCAGACTACGAGCAGTACTTC
v_gene: TRBV5-1; d_gene: -; abundance: -; j_gene: TRBJ1-2; CDR3aa: CASSSRTGANYGYTF; CDR3nt: TGCGCCAGCAGCTCGCGTACAGGAGCTAACTATGGCTACACCTTC
v_gene: TRBV28; d_gene: TRBD1; abundance: -; j_gene: TRBJ2-7; CDR3aa: CASDPGQGTEQYF; CDR3nt: TGTGCCAGCGACCCGGGACAGGGAACGGAGCAGTACTTC
v_gene: TRBV5-5; d_gene: -; abundance: -; j_gene: TRBJ2-1; CDR3aa: CASRLVGGEFF; CDR3nt: TGTGCCAGCAGATTGGTTGGGGGCGAGTTCTTC
v_gene: TRBV28; d_gene: -; abundance: -; j_gene: TRBJ2-2; CDR3aa: CATAGDTGELFF; CDR3nt: TGTGCCACCGCAGGGGACACCGGGGAGCTGTTTTTT
v_gene: TRBV28; d_gene: -; abundance: -; j_gene: TRBJ2-6; CDR3aa: CASSPAGTSSGANVLTF; CDR3nt: TGTGCCAGCAGTCCAGCGGGGACAAGCTCTGGGGCCAACGTCCTGACTTTC
v_gene: TRBV18; d_gene: TRBD1; abundance: -; j_gene: TRBJ2-5; CDR3aa: CASSLGQGSQETQYF; CDR3nt: TGTGCCAGCTCACTGGGACAGGGAAGCCAAGAGACCCAGTACTTC
v_gene: TRBV28; d_gene: TRBD2; abundance: -; j_gene: TRBJ2-2; CDR3aa: CASSEPAGADTGELFF; CDR3nt: TGTGCCAGCAGCGAACCAGCGGGGGCCGACACCGGGGAGCTGTTTTTT
v_gene: TRBV7-9; d_gene: TRBD1; abundance: -; j_gene: TRBJ1-3; CDR3aa: CASSTRGQGVSGNTIYF; CDR3nt: TGTGCCAGCAGCACTAGGGGACAGGGGGTTTCTGGAAACACCATATATTTT
v_gene: TRBV9; d_gene: TRBD1; abundance: -; j_gene: TRBJ1-6; CDR3aa: CASSPSQGAFNSPLHF; CDR3nt: TGTGCCAGCAGCCCTTCACAGGGGGCGTTCAATTCACCCCTCCACTTT
v_gene: TRBV27; d_gene: -; abundance: -; j_gene: TRBJ2-7; CDR3aa: CASSPDQWAGDEQYF; CDR3nt: TGTGCCAGCAGTCCAGATCAGTGGGCTGGCGACGAGCAGTACTTC
v_gene: TRBV7-2; d_gene: TRBD2; abundance: -; j_gene: TRBJ2-3; CDR3aa: CASSLGASGRGDTQYF; CDR3nt: TGTGCCAGCAGCTTAGGGGCTAGCGGGAGGGGGGATACGCAGTATTTT
v_gene: TRBV12-3/TRBV12-4; d_gene: TRBD1; abundance: -; j_gene: TRBJ1-5; CDR3aa: CASSWDRARPQHF; CDR3nt: TGTGCCAGCAGTTGGGACAGGGCTCGGCCCCAGCATTTT
v_gene: TRBV9; d_gene: TRBD2; abundance: -; j_gene: TRBJ2-1; CDR3aa: CASSVGLAGWIDEQFF; CDR3nt: TGTGCCAGCAGCGTAGGACTAGCGGGATGGATCGATGAGCAGTTCTTC
v_gene: TRBV5-4; d_gene: TRBD2; abundance: -; j_gene: TRBJ2-2; CDR3aa: CASSFLRGDTGELFF; CDR3nt: TGTGCCAGCAGCTTTTTGCGGGGGGACACCGGGGAGCTGTTTTTT
v_gene: TRBV9; d_gene: TRBD2; abundance: -; j_gene: TRBJ2-1; CDR3aa: CASSPRGREGLWNEQFF; CDR3nt: TGTGCCAGCAGCCCCCGAGGGCGGGAGGGACTGTGGAATGAGCAGTTCTTC
v_gene: TRBV6-1; d_gene: TRBD1; abundance: -; j_gene: TRBJ1-2; CDR3aa: CASSETGPLNYGYTF; CDR3nt: TGTGCCAGCAGTGAGACAGGGCCCCTTAACTATGGCTACACCTTC
v_gene: TRBV21-1; d_gene: -; abundance: -; j_gene: TRBJ2-6; CDR3aa: CASSKWGGVSGANVLTF; CDR3nt: TGTGCCAGCAGCAAATGGGGCGGGGTGTCTGGGGCCAACGTCCTGACTTTC
v_gene: TRBV19; d_gene: -; abundance: -; j_gene: TRBJ1-5; CDR3aa: CASSNQGNNQPQHF; CDR3nt: TGTGCCAGTAGTAATCAGGGTAACAATCAGCCCCAGCATTTT
v_gene: TRBV24-1; d_gene: -; abundance: -; j_gene: TRBJ2-7; CDR3aa: CATSPRSSYEQYF; CDR3nt: TGTGCCACCAGCCCCAGGTCGTCCTACGAGCAGTACTTC
v_gene: TRBV27; d_gene: TRBD2; abundance: -; j_gene: TRBJ2-3; CDR3aa: CASRLSLIAGVTDTQYF; CDR3nt: TGTGCCAGCAGACTTTCTCTTATAGCGGGAGTCACAGATACGCAGTATTTT
v_gene: TRBV2; d_gene: -; abundance: -; j_gene: TRBJ1-5; CDR3aa: CASSESTLHSNQPQHF; CDR3nt: TGTGCCAGCAGTGAAAGCACTCTTCATAGCAATCAGCCCCAGCATTTT
v_gene: TRBV24-1; d_gene: TRBD2; abundance: once; j_gene: TRBJ2-1; CDR3aa: CATGVSSGGPGNEQFF; CDR3nt: TGTGCCACCGGGGTCTCTAGCGGGGGGCCGGGCAATGAGCAGTTCTTC
v_gene: TRBV19; d_gene: TRBD2; abundance: -; j_gene: TRBJ2-7; CDR3aa: CASSRFGLGNEQYF; CDR3nt: TGTGCCAGTAGTAGGTTCGGACTAGGAAACGAGCAGTACTTC
v_gene: TRBV6-6; d_gene: -; abundance: -; j_gene: TRBJ2-3; CDR3aa: CASRTSGEGIGTQYF; CDR3nt: TGTGCCAGCAGGACTTCCGGTGAGGGCATCGGTACGCAGTATTTT
v_gene: TRBV30; d_gene: -; abundance: -; j_gene: TRBJ2-7; CDR3aa: CAWSYHFEYEQYF; CDR3nt: TGTGCCTGGAGTTATCATTTTGAGTACGAGCAGTACTTC
v_gene: TRBV24-1; d_gene: -; abundance: -; j_gene: TRBJ1-2; CDR3aa: CATSEGGMYGYTF; CDR3nt: TGTGCCACCAGTGAGGGGGGGATGTATGGCTACACCTTC
v_gene: TRBV30; d_gene: -; abundance: -; j_gene: TRBJ2-5; CDR3aa: CAWSEAFETQYF; CDR3nt: TGTGCCTGGAGTGAAGCTTTTGAGACCCAGTACTTC
v_gene: TRBV7-2; d_gene: TRBD2; abundance: few; j_gene: TRBJ2-2; CDR3aa: CASSLTSGNTGELFF; CDR3nt: TGTGCCAGCAGCTTAACTAGCGGTAACACCGGGGAGCTGTTTTTT
v_gene: TRBV29-1; d_gene: -; abundance: -; j_gene: TRBJ2-3; CDR3aa: CSVDEGGADTQYF; CDR3nt: TGCAGCGTTGATGAGGGTGGGGCAGATACGCAGTATTTT
v_gene: TRBV14; d_gene: -; abundance: -; j_gene: TRBJ1-2; CDR3aa: CASSQDRQTYGYTF; CDR3nt: TGTGCCAGCAGCCAAGACCGCCAGACTTATGGCTACACCTTC
v_gene: TRBV3-1/TRBV3-2; d_gene: -; abundance: -; j_gene: TRBJ2-7; CDR3aa: CASSRAGKAVYEQYF; CDR3nt: TGTGCCAGCAGCCGGGCGGGGAAAGCGGTCTACGAGCAGTACTTC
v_gene: TRBV5-5; d_gene: -; abundance: -; j_gene: TRBJ1-1; CDR3aa: CASSWGQGNTEAFF; CDR3nt: TGTGCCAGCAGCTGGGGGCAGGGGAACACTGAAGCTTTCTTT
v_gene: TRBV24-1; d_gene: -; abundance: -; j_gene: TRBJ1-5; CDR3aa: CATSDVHSNQPQHF; CDR3nt: TGTGCCACCAGTGATGTACATAGCAATCAGCCCCAGCATTTT
v_gene: TRBV28; d_gene: TRBD1; abundance: -; j_gene: TRBJ1-2; CDR3aa: CASRSGTAPYGYTF; CDR3nt: TGTGCCAGCAGATCCGGGACAGCTCCTTATGGCTACACCTTC
v_gene: TRBV5-1; d_gene: TRBD1; abundance: -; j_gene: TRBJ2-3; CDR3aa: CASSSQGVTDTQYF; CDR3nt: TGCGCCAGCAGCTCGCAGGGGGTCACAGATACGCAGTATTTT
v_gene: TRBV27; d_gene: -; abundance: few; j_gene: TRBJ1-6; CDR3aa: CASSYEENSPLHF; CDR3nt: TGTGCCAGCAGTTACGAGGAAAATTCACCCCTCCACTTT
v_gene: TRBV3-1/TRBV3-2; d_gene: TRBD1; abundance: -; j_gene: TRBJ2-5; CDR3aa: CASSQEAAGGETQYF; CDR3nt: TGTGCCAGCAGCCAAGAGGCGGCAGGGGGCGAGACCCAGTACTTC
v_gene: TRBV27; d_gene: TRBD1; abundance: -; j_gene: TRBJ2-7; CDR3aa: CASYTRQGYEQYF; CDR3nt: TGTGCCAGCTACACCAGACAGGGGTACGAGCAGTACTTC
v_gene: TRBV6-1; d_gene: -; abundance: -; j_gene: TRBJ1-6; CDR3aa: CASSDRAQYNSPLHF; CDR3nt: TGTGCCAGCAGTGACAGGGCCCAATATAATTCACCCCTCCACTTT
v_gene: TRBV6-1; d_gene: TRBD1; abundance: -; j_gene: TRBJ1-2; CDR3aa: CASSDSPDRVHGYTF; CDR3nt: TGTGCCAGCAGTGACAGCCCGGACAGGGTTCATGGCTACACCTTC